The entry that follows covers one T cell receptor beta chain sequence. Germline assignment: CDR1 SGHVS and CDR2 FQNEAQ. CDR3 length: 16 amino acids. V was clipped by 5 bases and J by 6 bases; unmatched bases: 9. TCRdb's table, derived via immunoSEQ multiplex PCR, lists solely in-frame clones and lacks some. The sample records under 150,000 clones, more than 75% being singletons. This entry belongs to a study of cytotoxic CD8 clonotypes in ibrutinib-treated CLL. This rearrangement joins TRBV7-8 to TRBJ2-4; 11 bases match TRBD1. The sample was PBMCs, taken after 36 months of ibrutinib treatment. The clonotype originates from a human donor with chronic lymphocytic leukemia. CDR3 loop: CASSRMAGTGGNIQYF. Written as DNA, the CDR3 is TGTGCCAGCAGCCGGATGGCCGGGACAGGGGGAAACATTCAGTACTTC.